The 15 T cell receptor beta chains below were found in one sample sequenced in a study of beta chain features in type 1 diabetes. Sequenced material consisted of expressed TCRB transcripts (all of the isolated RNA was reverse transcribed). TCRdb keeps only in-frame clones here, not all; method: immunoSEQ multiplex PCR. Of around 300,000 clones in the sample, about 8.5% are singletons; the top ten hold more than 1%. Sequences were obtained from central memory CD4+ T cells from blood. Receptors were obtained from a woman in her late teens or twenties in good health.

This clone turned up a few times. The chain joins TRBV2 to TRBJ2-4; the D is unclear. The CDR3 is made up of 14 amino acids. V was pared by 5 bases and J by 0 bases, with 8 bases between. CDR1 is SNHLY and CDR2 is FYNNEI in the germline V gene. CDR3 in amino acids: CASSSAVAKNIQYF. CDR3 coding DNA: TGTGCCAGCAGTAGCGCGGTAGCCAAAAACATTCAGTACTTC.

This clone was detected a few times. The chain combines TRBV7-9 with TRBJ1-1; 8 bases are a match to TRBD1. Germline-derived CDR1 and CDR2 are SEHNR and FQNEAQ (reference sequence). The CDR3 is 15 amino acids. The ends lost 5 bases at V and 0 bases at J; junction bases unmatched: 5. CDR3 DNA: TGTGCCAGCAGCCCGGGACAGGCAGTGAACACTGAAGCTTTCTTT. This encodes CASSPGQAVNTEAFF. Filled out from reference TRBV7-9 and TRBJ1-1, the complete variable domain reads DTGVSQNPRHKITKRGQNVTFRCDPISEHNRLYWYRQTLGQGPEFLTYFQNEAQLEKSRLLSDRFSAERPKGSFSTLEIQRTEQGDSAMYLCASSPGQAVNTEAFFGQGTRLTVV.

Only a few counts were recorded for this clone. The genes are TRBV6-5 and TRBJ2-7; a weak D match, TRBD1 (6 bases). Trimming took off 8 bases at V and 1 base at J, with 12 bases between the two ends. CDR1 is MNHEY and CDR2 is SVGAGI in the germline V gene. This CDR3 contains 13 residues. CDR3 sequence reads: CASSRTDSYEQYV. The CDR3 DNA is TGTGCCAGCTCTCGGACAGATTCCTACGAGCAGTACGTC.

This clone was observed a handful of times. The chain recombines TRBV25-1 with TRBJ2-7; 11 bases agree with TRBD2. Per germline, CDR1 MGHDK and CDR2 SYGVNS. This CDR3 comprises 15 residues. Losses at the gene ends were 3 bases for V and 3 bases for J; bases not matched to a gene: 4. The CDR3 sequence: CASSDPTSGNYEQYF. The CDR3 nucleotides read TGTGCCAGCAGTGATCCGACTAGCGGGAACTACGAGCAGTACTTC.

The J gene is TRBJ2-1, the V gene TRBV7-7, with 8 bases aligning to TRBD2. Germline CDR1 and CDR2: SSHAT and FNYEAQ (reference sequence). CDR3 length: 13 residues. The chain's CDR3 is CASSSGRSGKQFF. The DNA for the CDR3 is TGTGCTAGCTCCAGCGGGAGAAGCGGGAAGCAGTTCTTC.

In this sample, this clone turned up many times. DNA for the CDR3: TGTGCCAGCAGCTTCTCGGCTTCTAGCGGGACCTACAATGAGCAGTTCTTC. This codes for CASSFSASSGTYNEQFF. The gene calls are TRBV11-3 and TRBJ2-1; TRBD2 matches at 9 bases. Germline V gives CDR1 SGHNT, CDR2 YENEEA. The CDR3 runs to 17 residues. V gave up 3 bases and J gave up 2 bases; unmatched junction bases: 8.

This chain joins TRBV9 and TRBJ2-7, with TRBD2 matching 10 bases. Per germline, CDR1 SGDLS and CDR2 YYNGEE. The CDR3 spans 15 residues. The ends lost 4 bases at V and 2 bases at J; junction bases unmatched: 6. The DNA for the CDR3 is TGTGCCAGCAGCCGCCGGACTAGCGGAGCCTACGAGCAGTACTTC. Translating it yields CASSRRTSGAYEQYF.

This chain connects TRBV28 to TRBJ2-3; no firm D call. CDR1 is MDHEN, CDR2 SYDVKM, per germline. The CDR3 is made up of 12 amino acids. Between the trimmed V and J ends, which lost 9 bases and 5 bases, there was a span of 12 bases. This CDR3 is CASRQSGDTQYF. CDR3 coding DNA: TGTGCCAGTAGACAATCGGGAGATACGCAGTATTTT.

This clone was observed a few times. The CDR3 nucleotides read TGTGCCAGCAGTGATATGGCAGGCTTGAAGAAGCAGTATTTT. Translating gives CASSDMAGLKKQYF. The gene calls are TRBV25-1 and TRBJ2-3; D is unresolved. This CDR3 has 14 residues. Germline CDR1 reads MGHDK; CDR2 reads SYGVNS. V shed 3 bases and J shed 11 bases, with 18 bases lying between them.

This clone has a count of ten or more. Compared with germline, one end of the junction differs, possibly owing to a read error. V and J are TRBV28 and TRBJ1-5; D uncertain. CDR3 length: 12 amino acids. CDR1 is MDHEN, CDR2 SYDVKM, per germline. CDR3 residues: CASRPSKQPQHF. In DNA form, the CDR3 reads TGTGCCAGCAGACCTAGCAAGCAGCCCCAGCATTTT.

V gene TRBV7-9 combines with J gene TRBJ2-5; 13 nucleotides align to TRBD2. The germline V gene has CDR1 SEHNR and CDR2 FQNEAQ (reference sequence). This CDR3 has 16 residues. Unmatched junction bases numbered 3, after V lost 1 base and J lost 4 bases. CDR3 coding DNA: TGTGCCAGCAGCTTAGGGACTAGCGGGAGTGGAGAGACCCAGTACTTC. Translating gives CASSLGTSGSGETQYF.

The table lists this clone with a few counts. The rearrangement links TRBV7-8 to TRBJ2-2; 12 positions match TRBD2. This CDR3 has 18 amino acids. V shed 7 bases and J 6 bases; nucleotides not matched to a gene: 15. CDR1 is SGHVS and CDR2 is FQNEAQ in the germline V gene. The CDR3 here is CASIPPRRLAGVSGELFF. The CDR3 region has the DNA TGTGCCAGCATTCCCCCCCGGAGACTAGCGGGAGTTTCCGGGGAGCTGTTTTTT.

This clone was counted many times. This chain connects TRBV13 to TRBJ1-4, with 8 nucleotides matching TRBD1. V dropped 4 bases and J dropped 10; count of bases not matched to a gene: 8. This CDR3 is built from 14 residues. Germline CDR1 is PRHDT and CDR2 is FYEKMQ (reference sequence). This CDR3 reads CASSSNGQGGKLFF. In DNA, the CDR3 is TGTGCCAGCAGCTCAAACGGACAGGGAGGAAAACTGTTTTTT. Combining the CDR3 with reference TRBV13 and TRBJ1-4 gives the whole variable domain AAGVIQSPRHLIKEKRETATLKCYPIPRHDTVYWYQQGPGQDPQFLISFYEKMQSDKGSIPDRFSAQQFSDYHSELNMSSLELGDSALYFCASSSNGQGGKLFFGSGTQLSVL.

This clone appeared a few times. J is TRBJ2-7 and V is TRBV6-6; no definite D call. Germline CDR1 and CDR2: MNHNY and SVGAGI (reference sequence). V was trimmed by 5 bases and J by 4 bases, leaving 9 bases between them. The CDR3 consists of 12 residues. The CDR3 region is CASSKDDYEQYF. CDR3 DNA sequence: TGTGCCAGCAGTAAGGACGATTACGAGCAGTACTTC.

This chain joins TRBV5-6 and TRBJ1-4; D perhaps matches TRBD1 (5 bases). The V end lost 3 bases, the J end lost 0 bases, and 15 bases lay between the germline ends. Germline V gene lookup returns CDR1 SGHDT and CDR2 YYEEEE. The length of the CDR3 is 17 residues. CDR3 region: CASSSGGAFSTNEKLFF. Written as DNA, the CDR3 is TGTGCCAGCAGCTCTGGCGGGGCATTTTCAACTAATGAAAAACTGTTTTTT.